Listed here are 27 T cell receptor beta chains from one sample, sequenced in a study of blood T cell repertoires in COVID-19. Here immunoSEQ multiplex PCR was the method, and the copy in TCRdb shows in-frame clones only, minus some. Of 96,000 or so clones listed, about 88% were seen once; the top ten hold about 3%. Specimen: peripheral blood. The source is an elderly woman with acute or convalescent COVID-19.

The V and J genes are TRBV6-4 and TRBJ2-4, with 10 bases identical to TRBD1. Trimming removed 2 bases from V and 0 bases from J; junction bases left unmatched: 13. Germline V gene lookup returns CDR1 MRHNA and CDR2 SNTAGT. The CDR3 sequence is 20 residues long. CDR3 region: CASSDPLPGQGPIAKNIQYF. The DNA for the CDR3 is TGTGCCAGCAGTGACCCACTACCGGGACAGGGGCCTATAGCCAAAAACATTCAGTACTTC.

The chain couples TRBV20-1 to TRBJ1-5; unclear D gene. Germline V gene data show CDR1 as DFQATT and CDR2 as SNEGSKA (reference sequence). Trimming cost V 3 bases and J 2 bases, with 11 bases left between them. This CDR3 has 14 amino acids. The CDR3 DNA sequence: TGCAGTGCTAGTCCTGCGTTAGGCAATCAGCCCCAGCATTTT. Its protein is CSASPALGNQPQHF.

The rearrangement links TRBV21-1 to TRBJ2-7; the table's TRBD1 call for D was not verified on the DNA. TRBV21-1 is a pseudogene locus. This CDR3 spans 13 amino acids. Written as DNA, the CDR3 is TGTGCCAGCAGCTTAACACACTCCTACGAGCAGTACTTC. It specifies CASSLTHSYEQYF.

This clone is a singleton in its sample. This chain connects TRBV29-1 to TRBJ2-7, with D possibly matching TRBD1 (5 bases). Trimming stripped 2 bases from V and 3 bases from J, with 11 bases between. The V gene's germline CDR1 is SQVTM and CDR2 ANQGSEA. This CDR3 comprises 13 residues. This CDR3 reads CSVETGQGYEQYF. The CDR3 DNA reads TGCAGCGTTGAAACGGGCCAGGGCTACGAGCAGTACTTC.

The chain links TRBV6-5 to TRBJ1-6, with 8 bases that match TRBD1. This CDR3 comprises 13 residues. After removal of 7 bases from V and 8 bases from J, the junction contained 4 bases not matched to a gene. Germline-derived CDR1 and CDR2 are MNHEY and SVGAGI. The DNA for the CDR3 is TGTGCCAGCAACAGGGGGGAGGATTCACCCCTCCACTTT. Protein sequence: CASNRGEDSPLHF.

The rearrangement joins TRBV5-6 to TRBJ2-3, with 8 bases fitting TRBD1. This CDR3 spans 14 amino acids. CDR1 is SGHDT, CDR2 YYEEEE, per germline. The V gene end was trimmed by 2 bases and the J gene end by 3 bases; junction bases not matched to a gene: 2. The CDR3 spells CASSFDRGTDTQYF. DNA for the CDR3: TGTGCCAGCAGCTTTGACAGGGGAACAGATACGCAGTATTTT.

The V and J genes are TRBV29-1 and TRBJ1-2, with 12 bases matching TRBD1. V was clipped by 7 bases and J by 8 bases; unmatched bases: 8. This CDR3 is built from 13 residues. Germline V gene data show CDR1 as SQVTM and CDR2 as ANQGSEA. This chain's CDR3 is CSAGGTGGVGYTF. As DNA, the CDR3 is TGCAGCGCCGGGGGGACAGGGGGCGTCGGCTACACCTTC.

The chain carries TRBV20-1 and TRBJ2-5; 10 nucleotides line up with TRBD2. The germline gives CDR1 DFQATT, CDR2 SNEGSKA (reference sequence). The CDR3 runs 16 residues. V lost 3 bases and J lost 4; bases outside the gene matches: 11. CDR3 region: CSASGLAGVGGETQYF. For the CDR3, the DNA is TGCAGTGCTAGTGGCCTAGCGGGAGTGGGGGGAGAGACCCAGTACTTC.

V is TRBV5-1 and J is TRBJ2-6; a possible D gene is TRBD2 (6 bases). Per the germline V gene, CDR1 is SGHRS and CDR2 is YFSETQ. V was shortened by 4 bases and J by 0 bases, with 20 bases between the two germline ends. The CDR3 runs 19 residues. CDR3 amino acids: CASSQSPGTDTSGANVLTF. The DNA of the CDR3 is TGCGCCAGCAGCCAATCACCCGGGACTGACACCTCTGGGGCCAACGTCCTGACTTTC.

The chain joins TRBV19 to TRBJ1-5, with 9 bases aligning to TRBD1. The V segment lost 6 bases and the J segment 7 bases; nucleotides outside the gene matches: 7. Germline-derived CDR1 and CDR2 are LNHDA and SQIVND (reference sequence). This CDR3 comprises 14 residues. The CDR3 nucleotides read TGTGCCAGTAGCCAAGGACAGGGGATACAGCCCCAGCATTTT. Translation gives CASSQGQGIQPQHF.

V gene TRBV18 combines with J gene TRBJ2-7; TRBD1 might be the D (6 bases). Germline V gene sequence: CDR1 KGHSH, CDR2 LQKENI. This CDR3 contains 16 residues. Trimming shortened V by 3 bases and J by 7 bases, and 22 bases separated the two germline ends. CDR3 bases: TGTGCCAGCTCACCCCAGGGGACCGGGGCCGGCGGAGAGCAGTACTTC. Translating it yields CASSPQGTGAGGEQYF.

This clone was observed a single time. The chain combines TRBV7-9 with TRBJ2-7; a weak D match, TRBD2 (6 bases). The germline CDR1 and CDR2 sequences are SEHNR and FQNEAQ (reference sequence). CDR3 length: 11 residues. With 4 bases removed from V and 6 bases from J, the gap between germline ends came to 7 bases. CDR3 DNA sequence: TGTGCCAGCAGCTGGCGGGGCGAGCAGTACTTC. Its translation: CASSWRGEQYF. Variable domain in full (rest from reference TRBV7-9 and TRBJ2-7): DTGVSQNPRHKITKRGQNVTFRCDPISEHNRLYWYRQTLGQGPEFLTYFQNEAQLEKSRLLSDRFSAERPKGSFSTLEIQRTEQGDSAMYLCASSWRGEQYFGPGTRLTVT.

J is TRBJ1-2 and V is TRBV5-6; D unclear. This CDR3 has 17 residues. From germline, CDR1 is SGHDT and CDR2 YYEEEE. The germline V and J ends were trimmed by 0 bases and 0 bases, with 15 bases remaining between them. The CDR3: CASSLGTLNRANYGYTF. In nucleotides, the CDR3 is TGTGCCAGCAGCTTGGGGACTCTAAACCGTGCTAACTATGGCTACACCTTC.

The chain employs TRBV5-8 and TRBJ1-3; D is unclear. Trimming left V 3 bases short and J 0 bases short, with 10 bases between. CDR1 and CDR2 (germline): SGHTS, YDEGEE. CDR3 length equals 15 residues. CDR3 loop: CASSSRTFSGNTIYF. The CDR3, as DNA: TGTGCCAGCAGCTCCAGGACTTTCTCTGGAAACACCATATATTTT.

The chain links TRBV3-1 (or the pseudogene TRBV3-2) to TRBJ1-4, with TRBD1 matching 8 bases. V shed 0 bases and J 8 bases; nucleotides not matched to a gene: 5. The germline V gene encodes CDR1 LGHDT and CDR2 YNNKEL (reference sequence). This CDR3 has 15 amino acids. CDR3 residues: CASSQEDRGREKLFF. The CDR3 DNA sequence: TGTGCCAGCAGCCAAGAAGACAGGGGACGCGAAAAACTGTTTTTT.

This chain joins TRBV4-1 and TRBJ1-4; 9 nucleotides align to TRBD1. The CDR3 extends over 17 amino acids. Germline lookup yields CDR1 MGHRA and CDR2 YSYEKL. The J segment lost 0 bases and the V segment lost 6 bases, leaving 8 bases of the junction unmatched. The DNA of the CDR3 is TGCGCCAGCAGGAGGGGGACAGGGTTACCAACTAATGAAAAACTGTTTTTT. This encodes CASRRGTGLPTNEKLFF.

The chain is built from TRBV9 and TRBJ2-3; 7 nucleotides match TRBD2. CDR3 length: 18 amino acids. Losses at the gene ends were 0 bases for V and 2 bases for J; bases not matched to a gene: 12. Germline values: CDR1 SGDLS, CDR2 YYNGEE. Here the CDR3 reads CASSVGEGRTLHTDTQYF. The DNA of the CDR3 is TGTGCCAGCAGCGTAGGGGAGGGGAGGACTTTACACACAGATACGCAGTATTTT.

The rearrangement uses TRBV5-8 and TRBJ1-6; TRBD1 matches 8 bases. The germline CDR1 and CDR2 sequences are SGHTS and YDEGEE. The CDR3 contains 18 residues. V shed 1 base and J 9 bases; nucleotides not matched to a gene: 15. The CDR3 region is CASSLWTGWSVRTSPLHF. The CDR3, as DNA: TGTGCCAGCAGCTTGTGGACAGGGTGGTCCGTGCGTACTTCACCCCTCCACTTT.

This clone has just one count. The V and J genes are TRBV2 and TRBJ1-5; no clear D gene. The CDR3 loop spans 14 amino acids. Deletions cut 0 bases from V and 6 bases from J, with 9 bases between. CDR1 is SNHLY and CDR2 is FYNNEI in the germline V gene. The chain's CDR3 is CASSEAATGQPQHF. CDR3 in DNA: TGTGCCAGCAGTGAAGCAGCGACGGGTCAGCCCCAGCATTTT.

The V and J genes are TRBV5-4 and TRBJ2-1; 15 bases align to TRBD2. V was clipped by 1 base and J by 9 bases; unmatched bases: 5. The CDR3 runs 16 residues. From germline, CDR1 is SGHNT and CDR2 YYREEE (reference sequence). CDR3 in amino acids: CASSLFSGLAGGEQFF. DNA for the CDR3: TGTGCCAGCAGCTTGTTTTCGGGACTAGCGGGAGGTGAGCAGTTCTTC.

The chain joins TRBV2 to TRBJ1-2; 9 nucleotides align to TRBD1. Germline CDR1 reads SNHLY; CDR2 reads FYNNEI. Trimming took 3 bases from V and 5 from J; bases not matched to a gene: 10. The CDR3 extends over 16 amino acids. The CDR3 spells CASSEGQGSGSYGYTF. The CDR3 DNA follows: TGTGCCAGCAGTGAGGGACAGGGTTCGGGCTCATATGGCTACACCTTC.

This clone has just a few counts. The chain carries TRBV3-1 (or the pseudogene TRBV3-2) and TRBJ1-5; 9 bases map to TRBD1. This CDR3 comprises 20 residues. J was trimmed by 5 bases and V by 0 bases; bases with no gene match: 17. Looked up from germline, CDR1 is LGHDT and CDR2 is YNNKEL (reference sequence). The CDR3 DNA is TGTGCCAGCAGCCAAGAACTCCGGGACAGGGTTTCGCGGTGGGATCAGCCCCAGCATTTT. Translated, it gives CASSQELRDRVSRWDQPQHF.

This chain links TRBV7-2 with TRBJ2-1; 7 bases line up with TRBD1. CDR1 and CDR2 from the germline V gene are SGHTA and FQGNSA. The J segment lost 7 bases and the V segment lost 4 bases, leaving 10 bases of the junction unmatched. CDR3 length equals 15 residues. CDR3 sequence reads: CASSSRQGRANEQFF. The CDR3 DNA follows: TGTGCCAGCAGCTCCCGACAGGGACGGGCAAATGAGCAGTTCTTC.

V is TRBV7-2 and J is TRBJ1-6; D gene unclear. The germline CDR1 and CDR2 sequences are SGHTA and FQGNSA. This CDR3 region has 13 residues. V was pared by 7 bases and J by 9 bases, with 13 bases between. The chain's CDR3 is CASTSVGGSPLHF. As DNA, the CDR3 is TGTGCCAGCACCTCTGTCGGCGGTTCACCCCTCCACTTT.

This clone came up a few times. The chain has TRBV19 and TRBJ1-1; 10 nucleotides align to TRBD1. With V trimmed by 7 bases and J by 4 bases, 9 bases remained unmatched. CDR1 is LNHDA, CDR2 SQIVND, per germline (reference sequence). There are 15 residues in the CDR3. CDR3 sequence: CASNDRGQWGTEAFF. CDR3 nucleotide sequence: TGTGCCAGTAACGACAGGGGGCAATGGGGCACTGAAGCTTTCTTT.

This chain connects TRBV19 to TRBJ2-1; D is ambiguous. There are 14 residues in the CDR3. The V gene lost 9 bases and the J gene lost 7 bases, with 19 bases spanning the gap. Germline V lookup: CDR1 LNHDA, CDR2 SQIVND (reference sequence). CDR3 in amino acids: CASQATPLRNEQFF. The CDR3 nucleotides read TGTGCCAGCCAAGCTACTCCTCTTCGGAATGAGCAGTTCTTC.

The chain couples TRBV7-2 to TRBJ2-1, with 9 bases identical to TRBD1. There are 15 residues in the CDR3. Germline V lookup: CDR1 SGHTA, CDR2 FQGNSA. Trimming took 5 bases from V and 6 from J; bases not matched to a gene: 8. This chain's CDR3 is CASSADRGRFNEQFF. The CDR3, as DNA: TGTGCCAGCAGCGCGGACAGGGGCCGTTTCAATGAGCAGTTCTTC. Together with reference TRBV7-2 and TRBJ2-1, the CDR3 gives the full variable domain: GAGVSQSPSNKVTEKGKDVELRCDPISGHTALYWYRQSLGQGLEFLIYFQGNSAPDKSGLPSDRFSAERTGGSVSTLTIQRTQQEDSAVYLCASSADRGRFNEQFFGPGTRLTVL.